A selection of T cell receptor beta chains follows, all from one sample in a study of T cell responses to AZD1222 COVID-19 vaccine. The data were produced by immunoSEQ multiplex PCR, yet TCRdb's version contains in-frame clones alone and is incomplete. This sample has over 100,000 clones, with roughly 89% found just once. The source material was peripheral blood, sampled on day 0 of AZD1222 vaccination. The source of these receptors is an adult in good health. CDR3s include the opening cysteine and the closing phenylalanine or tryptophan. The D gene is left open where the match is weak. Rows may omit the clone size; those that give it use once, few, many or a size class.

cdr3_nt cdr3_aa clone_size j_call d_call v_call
TGTGCCAGCAGCTCGGGACAGCTGAACACTGAAGCTTTCTTT CASSSGQLNTEAFF - TRBJ1-1 TRBD1 TRBV7-9
TGCGCCAGCAGCTTGGGGGACAGTCCGGTGTACAATGAGCAGTTCTTC CASSLGDSPVYNEQFF - TRBJ2-1 TRBD1 TRBV5-1
TGTGCCTGGAGAACTCCCAGGGGCCCCTATGGCTACACCTTC CAWRTPRGPYGYTF - TRBJ1-2 - TRBV30
TGTGCCAGTAGTATACTCGGGACTAGCTTCACAGATACGCAGTATTTT CASSILGTSFTDTQYF - TRBJ2-3 TRBD2 TRBV19
TGTGCCAGCAGCTTCGGAGGGGTTGGGATCGAGCAGTACTTC CASSFGGVGIEQYF - TRBJ2-7 - TRBV11-2
TGTGCCAGCAGCTCCTGGTCAGGGCGGAGGACCTACGAGCAGTACTTC CASSSWSGRRTYEQYF - TRBJ2-7 - TRBV5-6
TGTGCCAGCAGCAAGACAGGGCTGGAGCAGTTCTTC CASSKTGLEQFF - TRBJ2-1 TRBD1 TRBV4-2
TGTGCCAGCAGTGAAGGGGCAGGATATGGCTACACCTTC CASSEGAGYGYTF - TRBJ1-2 - TRBV25-1
TGCGCCAGCAGCCCACTCAATCTAGCGGAGTACAATGAGCAGTTCTTC CASSPLNLAEYNEQFF - TRBJ2-1 TRBD2 TRBV5-1
TGTGCCAGCAGCTTGACGGGAGGACCCACAGATACGCAGTATTTT CASSLTGGPTDTQYF - TRBJ2-3 TRBD2 TRBV5-6
TGTGCCAGCAGCCCGCTAGAGTCCTACGAGCAGTACTTC CASSPLESYEQYF - TRBJ2-7 - TRBV3-1/TRBV3-2
TGTGCCTGGAGTGCTGGCCCATGGAGCAATCAGCCCCAGCATTTT CAWSAGPWSNQPQHF - TRBJ1-5 - TRBV30
TGTGCCAGCATTGATTCGACCGGGGAGCTGTTTTTT CASIDSTGELFF - TRBJ2-2 - TRBV28
TGTGCCAGCAGTTTAAGAGGGGAGGAGACCCAGTACTTC CASSLRGEETQYF - TRBJ2-5 - TRBV27
TGTGCCAGCAGTTACACAGGGGCGCAAAGTGGCTACACCTTC CASSYTGAQSGYTF - TRBJ1-2 TRBD1 TRBV6-5
TGTGCCAGCAGCGTAGGACAGGGAAACTACAATGAGCAGTTCTTC CASSVGQGNYNEQFF - TRBJ2-1 TRBD1 TRBV9
TGTGCCAGCAGCTTGGCCAAGGGGACTAATGAAAAACTGTTTTTT CASSLAKGTNEKLFF - TRBJ1-4 - TRBV5-4
TGCGCCAGCACCCAGGACCCGGATGGCTATGGCTACACCTTC CASTQDPDGYGYTF - TRBJ1-2 - TRBV4-1
TGCGCCAGCAGCTTGGGTGTTGGGGTCGACACTGAAGCTTTCTTT CASSLGVGVDTEAFF - TRBJ1-1 - TRBV5-1
TGTGCCAGTAGTGCAGGGCGCTCCCTGTTTTTT CASSAGRSLFF - TRBJ1-4 - TRBV19
TGCAGCGGGATGACTAGCGGGGGGAAAAGGGGGCAGTTCTTC CSGMTSGGKRGQFF once TRBJ2-1 TRBD2 TRBV29-1
TGTGCCAGCAGCTTAAGACAGAACACAGATACGCAGTATTTT CASSLRQNTDTQYF - TRBJ2-3 - TRBV7-9
TGTGCCAGCAGCGGGACAGGGGGTCAAGATGAGCAGTTCTTC CASSGTGGQDEQFF once TRBJ2-1 TRBD1 TRBV9
TGCGCCAGCAGCTTCGCCAACTCCGACTACAATGAGCAGTTCTTC CASSFANSDYNEQFF few TRBJ2-1 - TRBV5-1
TGTGCCAGCAGTGAACGACAGGGTAATGGCTACACCTTC CASSERQGNGYTF - TRBJ1-2 TRBD1 TRBV6-1
TGCGCCAGCAGCCAGACAGGACAGGGGGTCTATGGCTACACCTTC CASSQTGQGVYGYTF - TRBJ1-2 TRBD1 TRBV4-1
TGTGCCTGCGGACTAGCGACAGATACGCAGTATTTT CACGLATDTQYF - TRBJ2-3 TRBD2 TRBV6-5
TGTGCCAGCTCACCACCGCCTAGGGCGAACACCGGGGAGCTGTTTTTT CASSPPPRANTGELFF - TRBJ2-2 - TRBV18
TGTGCCAGCAGCCAAGTGAGACAGGGAGTCCCTAACACCGGGGAGCTGTTTTTT CASSQVRQGVPNTGELFF - TRBJ2-2 TRBD1 TRBV14
TGTGCCAGCAGCGTAGAAAGGGCCTCGACCCAGTACTTC CASSVERASTQYF - TRBJ2-5 - TRBV9
TGTGCCAGCAGTGAGTGGGCAGGGGCTGGAAACACCATATATTTT CASSEWAGAGNTIYF - TRBJ1-3 - TRBV2
TGTGCCAGCAGTTTAGACAGGGGGCACGGTCAGCCCCAGCATTTT CASSLDRGHGQPQHF - TRBJ1-5 TRBD1 TRBV28
TGTGCCAGTAGTATTTTTACGGGAATGAGCTCCGGGGAGCTGTTTTTT CASSIFTGMSSGELFF - TRBJ2-2 - TRBV19
TGTGCCAGTAGTAGCAGGGTTTTTGGCTACACCTTC CASSSRVFGYTF - TRBJ1-2 - TRBV19
TGTGCCTGGATAGCGCAGACAGGAGGATGGACTGAAGCTTTCTTT CAWIAQTGGWTEAFF - TRBJ1-1 - TRBV30
TGTGCCTGGAGTGTAACAGGGGCCGGTAATTCACCCCTCCACTTT CAWSVTGAGNSPLHF - TRBJ1-6 TRBD1 TRBV30
TGCAGCGCCCCAATACAGGGTGAGACCCAGTACTTC CSAPIQGETQYF once TRBJ2-5 - TRBV29-1
TGTGCCACCGCCGGGCAGATTAGCACAGATACGCAGTATTTT CATAGQISTDTQYF - TRBJ2-3 - TRBV10-3
TGCGCCAGCAGCCAAGTTGCTCGGGATAATTCACCCCTCCACTTT CASSQVARDNSPLHF - TRBJ1-6 - TRBV4-1
TGTGCCAGCAGCTTGGAGGCCGGGGCCCTCAGCACAGATACGCAGTATTTT CASSLEAGALSTDTQYF - TRBJ2-3 - TRBV5-4
TGTGCCAGCGAAAATAGGGACAGGGCCGCAGGGCAGTACTTC CASENRDRAAGQYF - TRBJ2-7 TRBD1 TRBV3-1/TRBV3-2
TGTGCCAGCAGCCCGGGGGACAGTAGCAATCAGCCCCAGCATTTT CASSPGDSSNQPQHF once TRBJ1-5 TRBD1 TRBV5-8
TGTGCCAGTAGTATAGACAGGGGGGGGAACAATGAGCAGTTCTTC CASSIDRGGNNEQFF - TRBJ2-1 - TRBV19
TGTGCCAGCAGCCAAGACGGGTCCGCGGGGGGGAGGAATGAGCAGTTCTTC CASSQDGSAGGRNEQFF - TRBJ2-1 TRBD2 TRBV4-2